This TCR beta chain was identified during a study of T cells after yellow fever vaccination. This clonotype was detected a few times. Antigen unknown. Germline lookup yields CDR1 MGHRA and CDR2 YSYEKL. V lost 5 bases to trimming and J lost 4 bases; unmatched junction nucleotides: 13. This CDR3 contains 17 residues. Whole-study results and caveats: Most primary-vaccination clones recurred post-booster (roughly 96% CD4, about 87% CD8).

TCRdb passed the 5' RACE reads through MiXCR, listing each CDR3 protein once. The sample includes approximately 350,000 distinct CDR3 sequences, under 14% seen only once; the top ten take more than 15%. The sample was PBMCs, taken on the day of the first yellow fever vaccination. The clonotype was recovered from a man between 18 and 29 years old who received the YFV17D yellow fever vaccine. The chain joins TRBV4-1 to TRBJ2-1, with 8 bases fitting TRBD1. The CDR3 protein is CASSARPGTGKYNEQFF. The CDR3 coding sequence is TGCGCCAGCAGCGCCCGACCCGGGACAGGCAAATACAATGAGCAGTTCTTC.